The 5 T cell receptor beta chains below were found in one sample sequenced in a study of T cell repertoires in cytomegalovirus infection. From the reads, TCRdb called clonotypes with MiXCR, one entry per CDR3 protein. Found here are around 450,000 distinct CDR3 sequences, about 33% of them singletons; the top ten hold approximately 15%. Sample: PBMCs. These receptors were obtained from a human donor in good health (CMV status not recorded). Some clones in this sample may be carry-over from other donors' samples.

As for this clonotype: A much larger clone is a single base away; this may be a read error. J is TRBJ2-7 and V is TRBV7-2; tentative D call: TRBD1 (6 bases). The CDR3 is made up of 14 amino acids. Germline V gene sequence: CDR1 SGHTA, CDR2 FQGNSA. The CDR3 loop reads CASSSPGDTYEPYF. DNA of the CDR3: TGTGCCAGCAGCTCCCCAGGGGATACCTACGAGCCGTACTTC.

This clonotype was picked up a small number of times. This chain joins TRBV7-6 and TRBJ2-7, with a tentative D call TRBD2 (6 bases). The CDR3 covers 16 residues. CDR1 is SGHVS, CDR2 FNYEAQ, per germline. V lost 3 bases to trimming and J lost 2 bases, with 17 bases between them. The CDR3 nucleotides read TGTGCCAGCAGCTTTAGGTCCCGGAGGGGCCCCTACGAGCAGTACTTC. Translated, it gives CASSFRSRRGPYEQYF.

This clonotype appeared many times. The chain is built from TRBV11-2 and TRBJ2-5; D may be TRBD2 (5 bases). The germline CDR1 and CDR2 sequences are SGHAT and FQNNGV. The CDR3 runs 14 residues. Trimming shortened V by 4 bases and J by 3 bases, and 12 bases separated the two germline ends. This chain's CDR3 is CASSSEGRKETQYF. CDR3 coding DNA: TGTGCCAGCAGCTCCGAGGGCAGGAAAGAGACCCAGTACTTC. Full variable domain (missing parts from reference TRBV11-2 and TRBJ2-5): EAGVAQSPRYKIIEKRQSVAFWCNPISGHATLYWYQQILGQGPKLLIQFQNNGVVDDSQLPKDRFSAERLKGVDSTLKIQPAKLEDSAVYLCASSSEGRKETQYFGPGTRLLVL.

The chain employs TRBV6-1 and TRBJ1-5; TRBD1 might be the D (5 bases). This CDR3 has 15 amino acids. With 7 bases removed from V and 1 base from J, the gap between germline ends came to 14 bases. Germline CDR1 reads MNHNS; CDR2 reads SASEGT. CDR3 DNA sequence: TGTGCCAGCACCCGGGACCTCTGGAGCAATCAGCCCCAGCATTTT. Protein: CASTRDLWSNQPQHF.

This clonotype turned up a few times. The chain couples TRBV12-3 or TRBV12-4 to TRBJ2-1; D unresolved. The V gene lost 7 bases and the J gene lost 5 bases, with 21 bases spanning the gap. The CDR3 spans 16 residues. In DNA, the CDR3 is TGTGCCAGCACCAACAACCCAGCGCGGAGAAACAATGAGCAGTTCTTC. It specifies CASTNNPARRNNEQFF.